This T cell receptor (beta chain) was retrieved from a study of blood T cell repertoires in COVID-19. Assay: immunoSEQ multiplex PCR; the TCRdb copy retains only in-frame clones and omits some. This table has 150,000 to 200,000 clones, around 73% appearing once. Trimming took off 0 bases at V and 6 bases at J, with 9 bases between the two ends. Germline V lookup: CDR1 GTSNPN, CDR2 SVGIG (reference sequence). This CDR3 spans 12 amino acids. The TCR comes from a woman between 50 and 59 years old who had recovered from COVID-19. The chain links TRBV30 to TRBJ2-7; maybe TRBD2 (6 bases). The sample comprised PBMCs or T cells enriched from blood (not recorded which). The CDR3 region has the DNA TGTGCCTGGAGTGTAAGCGGGTTCGAGCAGTACTTC. Translation: CAWSVSGFEQYF.